This TCR beta chain was sequenced in a study of regulatory T cells in long-lasting Graves disease. Time point defined: persistent/refractory GD, antithyroid drugs over 5 years with positive TRAb. The TCR library was prepared using RNA isolated from PBMCs. Findings of the study overall: Study was limited to peripheral blood, excluding thyroid tissue.

The CDR3 is made up of 13 amino acids. V gave up 3 bases and J gave up 3 bases; unmatched junction bases: 1. This clonotype was recorded many times. Its antigen remains unidentified. With iRepertoire HTBI primers and Arm-PCR of CDR3 regions, TCR beta libraries were built. From the multiplex PCR reads, TCRdb called clonotypes with MiXCR, one entry per CDR3 protein. The table shows 450,000 or so distinct CDR3 sequences, with about 20% occurring only once. Specimen: peripheral blood mononuclear cells (PBMCs), collected when the disease was refractory, from a patient treated with antithyroid drugs. This receptor was taken from a female donor with Graves disease. J is TRBJ1-1 and V is TRBV12-3 or TRBV12-4; 7 positions match TRBD1. Here the CDR3 reads CASSFQGDTEAFF. For the CDR3, the DNA is TGTGCCAGCAGTTTTCAGGGGGACACTGAAGCTTTCTTT.